This T cell receptor (beta chain) derives from a study of T cells in Graves' hyperthyroidism and ophthalmopathy. The wider study: Before treatment of any kind, peripheral blood was taken at initial diagnosis.

This clonotype was counted ten times or more. Template material for amplifying TCR beta CDR3 regions consisted of RNA transcripts. The primer set for the first-round RT-PCR of the TCR CDR3 was HTBI. From the multiplex PCR reads, TCRdb called clonotypes with MiXCR, one entry per CDR3 protein. The table has roughly 350,000 distinct CDR3 sequences, roughly an eighth seen once; the top ten hold 30% to 40%. CDR1 and CDR2 from the germline V gene are SQVTM and ANQGSEA. Trimming pared 8 bases from V and 4 bases from J, leaving 8 bases between. The length of the CDR3 is 10 residues. The origin of this receptor is a middle-aged woman with Graves' ophthalmopathy. Sequenced input: blood. V usage is TRBV29-1 and J usage is TRBJ1-1; tentatively, D is TRBD1 (5 bases). The CDR3 coding sequence is TGCAGCCTGGGGGGCACTGAAGCTTTCTTT. This sequence encodes CSLGGTEAFF.